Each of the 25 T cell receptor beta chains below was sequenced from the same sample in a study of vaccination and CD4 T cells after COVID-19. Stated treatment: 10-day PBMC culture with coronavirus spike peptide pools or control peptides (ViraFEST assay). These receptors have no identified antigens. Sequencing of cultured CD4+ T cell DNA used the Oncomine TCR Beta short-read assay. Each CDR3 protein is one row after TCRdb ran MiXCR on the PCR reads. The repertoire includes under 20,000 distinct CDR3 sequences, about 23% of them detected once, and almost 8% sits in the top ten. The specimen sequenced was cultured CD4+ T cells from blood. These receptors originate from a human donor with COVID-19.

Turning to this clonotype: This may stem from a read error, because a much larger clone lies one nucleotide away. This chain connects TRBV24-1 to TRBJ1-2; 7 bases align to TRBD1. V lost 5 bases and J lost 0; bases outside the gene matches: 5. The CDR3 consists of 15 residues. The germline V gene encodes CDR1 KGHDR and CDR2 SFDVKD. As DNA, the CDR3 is TGTGCCACCAGTGTCGGACAGGAGGCTAACTATGGCTACACCTTC. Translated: CATSVGQEANYGYTF.

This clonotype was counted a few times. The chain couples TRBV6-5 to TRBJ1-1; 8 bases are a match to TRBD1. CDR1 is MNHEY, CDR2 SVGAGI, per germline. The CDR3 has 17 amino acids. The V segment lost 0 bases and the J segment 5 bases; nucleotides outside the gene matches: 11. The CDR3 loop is CASSYSGGGRGRTEAFF. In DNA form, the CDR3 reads TGTGCCAGCAGTTACTCAGGCGGGGGCAGGGGGCGAACTGAAGCTTTCTTT.

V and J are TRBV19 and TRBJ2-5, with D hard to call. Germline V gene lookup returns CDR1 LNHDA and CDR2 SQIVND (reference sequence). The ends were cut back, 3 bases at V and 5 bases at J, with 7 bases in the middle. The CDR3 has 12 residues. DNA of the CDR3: TGTGCCAGTAGTATTAGGGATGAGACCCAGTACTTC. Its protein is CASSIRDETQYF.

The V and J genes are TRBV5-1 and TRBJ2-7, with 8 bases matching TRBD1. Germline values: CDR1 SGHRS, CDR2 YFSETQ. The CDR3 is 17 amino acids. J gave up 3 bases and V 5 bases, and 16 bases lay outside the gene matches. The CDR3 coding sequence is TGCGCCAGCAGTCTTACCCCAACGGGACAGGTCTTCTACGAGCAGTACTTC. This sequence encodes CASSLTPTGQVFYEQYF. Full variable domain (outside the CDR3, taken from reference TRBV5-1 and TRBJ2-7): KAGVTQTPRYLIKTRGQQVTLSCSPISGHRSVSWYQQTPGQGLQFLFEYFSETQRNKGNFPGRFSGRQFSNSRSEMNVSTLELGDSALYLCASSLTPTGQVFYEQYFGPGTRLTVT.

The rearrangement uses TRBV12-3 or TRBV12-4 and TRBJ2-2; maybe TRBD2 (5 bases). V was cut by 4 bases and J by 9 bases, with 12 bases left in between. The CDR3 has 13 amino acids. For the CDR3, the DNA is TGTGCCAGCAGTTCCACGGGCGGGCGGGAGCTGTTTTTT. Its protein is CASSSTGGRELFF.

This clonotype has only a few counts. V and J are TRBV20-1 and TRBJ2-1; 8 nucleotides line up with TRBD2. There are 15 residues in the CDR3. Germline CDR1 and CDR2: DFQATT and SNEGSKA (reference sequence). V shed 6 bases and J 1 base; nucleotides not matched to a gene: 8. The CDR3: CSALGGVSSYNEQFF. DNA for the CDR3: TGCAGTGCCCTCGGGGGGGTTTCATCCTACAATGAGCAGTTCTTC.

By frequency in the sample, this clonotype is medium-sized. The CDR3 region is CASSQQRDRPTISGYTF. The CDR3 DNA reads TGTGCCAGCAGCCAACAAAGGGACAGACCTACTATTAGCGGCTACACCTTC. The chain is built from TRBV6-2 or TRBV6-3 and TRBJ1-2; 7 nucleotides align to TRBD1. CDR3 length equals 17 residues. V was clipped by 6 bases and J by 8 bases; unmatched bases: 21. The germline CDR1 and CDR2 sequences are MNHEY and SVGEGT.

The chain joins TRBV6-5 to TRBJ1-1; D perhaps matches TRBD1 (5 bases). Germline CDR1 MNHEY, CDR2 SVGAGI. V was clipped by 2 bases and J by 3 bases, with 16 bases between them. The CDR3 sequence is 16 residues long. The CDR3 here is CASSYQLQGGYTEAFF. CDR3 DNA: TGTGCCAGCAGTTACCAGCTCCAGGGAGGATACACTGAAGCTTTCTTT.

The CDR3 DNA reads TGTGCCACCAGTCAAGGGAGGGATTGGGGCACAGATACGCAGTATTTT. Its protein is CATSQGRDWGTDTQYF. The chain couples TRBV24-1 to TRBJ2-3; 7 bases line up with TRBD2. The J segment lost 1 base and the V segment lost 6 bases, leaving 9 bases of the junction unmatched. The CDR3 loop spans 16 amino acids. CDR1 and CDR2 (germline): KGHDR, SFDVKD.

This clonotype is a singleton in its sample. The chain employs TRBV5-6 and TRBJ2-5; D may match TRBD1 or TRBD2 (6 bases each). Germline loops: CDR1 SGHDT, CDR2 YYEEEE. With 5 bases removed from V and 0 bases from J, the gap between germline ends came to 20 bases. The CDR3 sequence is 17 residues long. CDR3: CASRPGGPIPYQETQYF. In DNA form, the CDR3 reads TGTGCCAGCAGGCCTGGGGGGCCTATCCCGTACCAAGAGACCCAGTACTTC.

The CDR3 DNA sequence: TGCGCCAGCAGCCTGGACAGGGGGCGCGAGCAGTACTTC. It is translated as CASSLDRGREQYF. The chain combines TRBV5-1 with TRBJ2-7; TRBD1 matches at 11 bases. The CDR3 runs to 13 residues. J gave up 6 bases and V 4 bases, and 3 bases lay outside the gene matches. Germline loops: CDR1 SGHRS, CDR2 YFSETQ.

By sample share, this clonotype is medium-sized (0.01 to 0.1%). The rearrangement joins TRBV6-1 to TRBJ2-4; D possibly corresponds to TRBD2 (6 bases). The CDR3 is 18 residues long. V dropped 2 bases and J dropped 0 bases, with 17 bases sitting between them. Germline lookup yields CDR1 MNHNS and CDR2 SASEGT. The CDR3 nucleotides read TGTGCCAGCAGTGAAAGTGGGGGACCCGGGGGAGCCAAAAACATTCAGTACTTC. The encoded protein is CASSESGGPGGAKNIQYF.

The CDR3 nucleotides read TGTGCCAGCAGCCCCTGGACCGAAACAGATACGCAGTATTTT. This encodes CASSPWTETDTQYF. The chain uses TRBV11-2 and TRBJ2-3; D is uncertain. The CDR3 contains 14 residues. Trimming took 5 bases from V and 3 from J, leaving 12 bases between them. CDR1 is SGHAT and CDR2 is FQNNGV in the germline V gene.

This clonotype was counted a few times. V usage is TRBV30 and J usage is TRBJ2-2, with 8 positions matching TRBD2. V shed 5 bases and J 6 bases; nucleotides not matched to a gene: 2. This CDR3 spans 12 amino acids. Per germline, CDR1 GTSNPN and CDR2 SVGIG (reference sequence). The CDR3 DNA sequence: TGTGCCTGGGTAGCGGGACCCGGGGAGCTGTTTTTT. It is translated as CAWVAGPGELFF. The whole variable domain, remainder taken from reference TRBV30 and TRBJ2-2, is SQTIHQWPATLVQPVGSPLSLECTVEGTSNPNLYWYRQAAGRGLQLLFYSVGIGQISSEVPQNLSASRPQDRQFILSSKKLLLSDSGFYLCAWVAGPGELFFGEGSRLTVL.

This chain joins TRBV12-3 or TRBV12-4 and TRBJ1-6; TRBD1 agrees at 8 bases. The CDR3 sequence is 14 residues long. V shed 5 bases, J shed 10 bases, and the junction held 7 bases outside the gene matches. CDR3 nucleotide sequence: TGTGCCAGCAGTCAGACAGGGGCTGGATCACCCCTCCACTTT. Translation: CASSQTGAGSPLHF.

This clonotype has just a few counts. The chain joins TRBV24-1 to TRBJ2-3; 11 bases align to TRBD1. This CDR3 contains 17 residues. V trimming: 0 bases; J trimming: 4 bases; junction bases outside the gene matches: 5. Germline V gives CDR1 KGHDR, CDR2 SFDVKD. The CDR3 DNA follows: TGTGCCACCAGTGATTTGGGTTTGGGACAGGGGGCAGATACGCAGTATTTT. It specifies CATSDLGLGQGADTQYF.

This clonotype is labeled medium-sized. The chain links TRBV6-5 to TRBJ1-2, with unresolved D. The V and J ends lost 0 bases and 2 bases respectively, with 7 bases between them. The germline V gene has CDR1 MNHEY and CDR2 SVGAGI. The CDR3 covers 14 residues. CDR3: CASSYSRENYGYTF. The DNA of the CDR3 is TGTGCCAGCAGTTACTCGCGGGAGAACTATGGCTACACCTTC.

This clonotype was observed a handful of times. This CDR3 reads CASRRDSRSGNTIYF. The CDR3 DNA sequence: TGTGCCAGTCGACGGGACAGCCGCTCTGGAAACACCATATATTTT. The J gene is TRBJ1-3, the V gene TRBV19; 7 bases match TRBD1. Germline-derived CDR1 and CDR2 are LNHDA and SQIVND (reference sequence). CDR3 size: 15 residues. Trimming took 8 bases from V and 0 from J; bases not matched to a gene: 7.

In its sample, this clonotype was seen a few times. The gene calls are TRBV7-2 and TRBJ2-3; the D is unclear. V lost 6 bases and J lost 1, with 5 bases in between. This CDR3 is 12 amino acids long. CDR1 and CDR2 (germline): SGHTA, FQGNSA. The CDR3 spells CASSLGTDTQYF. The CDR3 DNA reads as TGTGCCAGCAGTCTCGGCACAGATACGCAGTATTTT.

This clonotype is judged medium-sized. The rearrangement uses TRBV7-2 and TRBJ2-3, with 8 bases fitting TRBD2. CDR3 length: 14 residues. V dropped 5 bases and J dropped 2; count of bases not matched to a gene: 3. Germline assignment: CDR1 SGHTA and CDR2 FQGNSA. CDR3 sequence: CASSPGGYTDTQYF. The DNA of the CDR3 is TGTGCCAGCAGCCCGGGGGGGTACACAGATACGCAGTATTTT. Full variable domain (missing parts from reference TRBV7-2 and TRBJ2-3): GAGVSQSPSNKVTEKGKDVELRCDPISGHTALYWYRQSLGQGLEFLIYFQGNSAPDKSGLPSDRFSAERTGGSVSTLTIQRTQQEDSAVYLCASSPGGYTDTQYFGPGTRLTVL.

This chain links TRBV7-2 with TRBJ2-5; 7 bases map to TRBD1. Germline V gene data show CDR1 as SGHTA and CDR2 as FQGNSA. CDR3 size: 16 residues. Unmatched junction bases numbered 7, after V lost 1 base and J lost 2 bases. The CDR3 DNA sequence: TGTGCCAGCAGCTTAGTTAGTACAGGGGCTCAAGAGACCCAGTACTTC. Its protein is CASSLVSTGAQETQYF.

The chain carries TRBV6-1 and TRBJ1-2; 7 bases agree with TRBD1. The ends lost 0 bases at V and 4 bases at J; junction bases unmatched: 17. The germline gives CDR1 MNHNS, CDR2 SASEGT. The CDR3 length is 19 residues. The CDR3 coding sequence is TGTGCCAGCAGTGAAGCGTCCCAGACCGGGACAGCAAACATCTATGGCTACACCTTC. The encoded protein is CASSEASQTGTANIYGYTF.

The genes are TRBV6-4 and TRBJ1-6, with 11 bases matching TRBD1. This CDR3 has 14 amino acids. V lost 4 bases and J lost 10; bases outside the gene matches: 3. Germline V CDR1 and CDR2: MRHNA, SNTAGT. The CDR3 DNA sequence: TGTGCCAGCAGTGTGGGACAGGGGGTATCACCCCTCCACTTT. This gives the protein CASSVGQGVSPLHF.

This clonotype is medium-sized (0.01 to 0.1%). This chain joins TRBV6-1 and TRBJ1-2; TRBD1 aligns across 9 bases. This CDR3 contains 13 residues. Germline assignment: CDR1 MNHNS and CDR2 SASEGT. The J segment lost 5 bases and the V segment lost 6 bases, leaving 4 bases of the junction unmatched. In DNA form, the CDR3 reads TGTGCCAGCAGGACCGGGACAGGGTATGGCTACACCTTC. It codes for CASRTGTGYGYTF.

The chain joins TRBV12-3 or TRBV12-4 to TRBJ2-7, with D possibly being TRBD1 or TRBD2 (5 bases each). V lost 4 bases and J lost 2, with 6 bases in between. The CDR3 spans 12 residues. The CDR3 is CASSSGPYEQYF. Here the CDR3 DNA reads TGTGCCAGCAGTTCGGGACCCTACGAGCAGTACTTC.